These 20 T cell receptor beta chains were all obtained from the same sample, sequenced in a study of T cells in narcolepsy. Method: immunoSEQ multiplex PCR; TCRdb's copy keeps in-frame clones and lacks some. The sample holds about 22,000 clones, around 81% seen once. The specimen was memory (CD45RA-) CD4+ T cells from blood. Source of these receptors: a human donor in good health.

The chain is built from TRBV19 and TRBJ1-4; no firm D call. Per germline, CDR1 LNHDA and CDR2 SQIVND (reference sequence). This CDR3 contains 16 residues. The V gene lost 0 bases and the J gene lost 6 bases, with 14 bases spanning the gap. The CDR3 is CASSIDTFGEDEKLFF. The CDR3 DNA reads as TGTGCCAGTAGTATAGATACGTTCGGGGAAGATGAAAAACTGTTTTTT.

Concerning this clone: A read error may account for a junction end that differs from germline. J is TRBJ1-3 and V is TRBV14; D gene ambiguous. Germline CDR1 is SGHDN and CDR2 is FVKESK. The CDR3 has 12 amino acids. CDR3 region: CASSQGATAADF. As DNA, the CDR3 is TGTGCCAGCAGCCAAGGGGCAACGGCCGCGGATTTT.

The chain carries TRBV7-9 and TRBJ1-2, with 8 bases identical to TRBD1. With V trimmed by 3 bases and J by 4 bases, 10 bases remained unmatched. CDR1 SEHNR and CDR2 FQNEAQ come from the germline V gene (reference sequence). This CDR3 spans 16 amino acids. The CDR3 sequence is CASSLYPGQAIYGYTF. The CDR3 region has the DNA TGTGCCAGCAGCTTGTACCCGGGACAGGCCATCTATGGCTACACCTTC.

V gene TRBV4-3 combines with J gene TRBJ2-3; possible D gene TRBD1, 5 bases. From germline, CDR1 is LGHNA and CDR2 YSLEER. This CDR3 is built from 16 residues. The V end lost 1 base, the J end lost 4 bases, and 15 bases lay between the germline ends. The CDR3 DNA follows: TGCGCCAGCAGCCAAGGAGCCGGGCAGGGCGCAGATACGCAGTATTTT. Translated: CASSQGAGQGADTQYF.

This clone was seen just once. The chain employs TRBV5-1 and TRBJ2-2; 7 bases are a match to TRBD1. With V trimmed by 2 bases and J by 0 bases, 1 base remained unmatched. The germline CDR1 and CDR2 sequences are SGHRS and YFSETQ. The CDR3 covers 15 residues. Here the CDR3 DNA reads TGCGCCAGCAGCTTCAGGGGGTCGAACACCGGGGAGCTGTTTTTT. This translates into CASSFRGSNTGELFF.

V gene TRBV6-6 combines with J gene TRBJ1-6; D is possibly TRBD1 (6 bases). Germline CDR1 MNHNY, CDR2 SVGAGI (reference sequence). The CDR3 is made up of 16 amino acids. V lost 7 bases and J lost 9, with 22 bases in between. The CDR3 bases are TGTGCCAGCACCCCTACCGAAGGGCGGGGGGCTTCACCCCTCCACTTT. Its protein is CASTPTEGRGASPLHF.

The chain carries TRBV20-1 and TRBJ2-3; 8 positions agree with TRBD2. This CDR3 region has 11 residues. Germline V gives CDR1 DFQATT, CDR2 SNEGSKA (reference sequence). The CDR3: CRAGGLDTQYF. In nucleotides, the CDR3 is TGCAGGGCGGGGGGTTTAGATACGCAGTATTTT.

The chain's CDR3 is CASSAGTHGYTF. The CDR3 nucleotides are TGTGCCAGCAGTGCCGGGACCCATGGCTACACCTTC. V usage is TRBV6-5 and J usage is TRBJ1-2; a weak D match, TRBD1 (5 bases). The germline gives CDR1 MNHEY, CDR2 SVGAGI. Trimming shortened V by 5 bases and J by 6 bases, and 10 bases separated the two germline ends. This CDR3 spans 12 amino acids.

The CDR3 loop is CASSLDKRFEQFF. The CDR3 bases are TGTGCCAGCAGCTTAGATAAGCGTTTTGAGCAGTTCTTC. This rearrangement joins TRBV7-9 to TRBJ2-1; no definite D call. The V and J ends lost 1 base and 9 bases respectively, with 10 bases between them. This CDR3 contains 13 residues. Per germline, CDR1 SEHNR and CDR2 FQNEAQ (reference sequence).

The J gene is TRBJ2-7, the V gene TRBV5-5; 7 bases fit TRBD1. Trimming removed 4 bases from V and 0 bases from J; junction bases left unmatched: 10. Germline V gives CDR1 SGHKS, CDR2 YYEKEE (reference sequence). The CDR3 spans 16 residues. CDR3 sequence reads: CASSMFLRDSSYEQYF. The DNA of the CDR3 is TGTGCCAGCAGCATGTTCCTCCGGGACAGCTCCTACGAGCAGTACTTC.

This clone was seen a handful of times. The gene calls are TRBV10-1 and TRBJ1-1; D perhaps matches TRBD1 (5 bases). The V end was cut by 8 bases, the J end by 1 base, with 8 bases between. The CDR3 totals 12 residues. From germline, CDR1 is WNHNN and CDR2 SYGVQD (reference sequence). CDR3: CASAGGNTEAFF. The CDR3 nucleotides read TGCGCCAGCGCCGGGGGGAACACTGAAGCTTTCTTT.

This sequence joins TRBV6-1 and TRBJ2-7, with D uncertain. V was trimmed by 6 bases and J by 0 bases, leaving 9 bases between them. This CDR3 is 13 amino acids long. Per germline, CDR1 MNHNS and CDR2 SASEGT. The CDR3 sequence is CASSAYSSYEQYF. The CDR3, as DNA: TGTGCCAGCAGCGCCTACAGCTCCTACGAGCAGTACTTC.

The count of this clone is one. J is TRBJ1-1 and V is TRBV29-1; D is unresolved. CDR3 length: 12 residues. Germline V gives CDR1 SQVTM, CDR2 ANQGSEA. The V gene lost 0 bases and the J gene lost 4 bases, with 6 bases spanning the gap. The CDR3 here is CSVEDSGTEAFF. The CDR3 DNA follows: TGCAGCGTTGAAGATTCGGGCACTGAAGCTTTCTTT.

The chain combines TRBV19 with TRBJ1-1; D ambiguous. Germline CDR1 is LNHDA and CDR2 is SQIVND (reference sequence). Deletions cut 1 base from V and 5 bases from J, with 11 bases between. The CDR3 runs 14 residues. The CDR3 spells CASSIGLQRTEAFF. CDR3 nucleotide sequence: TGTGCCAGTAGTATAGGTTTACAGCGGACTGAAGCTTTCTTT.

The chain combines TRBV11-2 with TRBJ2-1; D not certain. This CDR3 is built from 13 residues. Germline V gives CDR1 SGHAT, CDR2 FQNNGV. V was clipped by 3 bases and J by 5 bases, with 8 bases between them. The CDR3 nucleotides read TGTGCCAGCAGCTTCGGACGGAACAATGAGCAGTTCTTC. It is translated as CASSFGRNNEQFF.

The J gene is TRBJ1-6, the V gene TRBV25-1; D not certain. Trimming shortened V by 2 bases and J by 4 bases, and 6 bases separated the two germline ends. The germline V gene encodes CDR1 MGHDK and CDR2 SYGVNS. The length of the CDR3 is 14 residues. The chain's CDR3 is CASSEGPYNSPLHF. The DNA of the CDR3 is TGTGCCAGCAGTGAAGGCCCTTATAATTCACCCCTCCACTTT.

The chain combines TRBV18 with TRBJ2-7; 8 positions agree with TRBD1. Germline V gene data show CDR1 as KGHSH and CDR2 as LQKENI. This CDR3 region has 13 residues. With V trimmed by 5 bases and J by 9 bases, 9 bases remained unmatched. The CDR3 here is CASSAGQGNVQYF. The CDR3 nucleotides are TGTGCCAGCTCAGCTGGACAGGGAAATGTGCAGTACTTC.

The rearrangement joins TRBV27 to TRBJ2-2; 8 positions match TRBD2. The trim removed 2 bases at V and 4 bases at J, leaving 9 bases unmatched. Germline CDR1 MNHEY, CDR2 SMNVEV (reference sequence). CDR3 length equals 17 residues. The CDR3 coding sequence is TGTGCCAGCAGTTTAGAGGGACTCGGGGGGGTCACCGGGGAGCTGTTTTTT. This sequence encodes CASSLEGLGGVTGELFF.

This rearrangement joins TRBV11-3 to TRBJ2-5, with D unresolved. The V end lost 4 bases, the J end lost 5 bases, and 8 bases lay between the germline ends. The length of the CDR3 is 12 residues. Germline loops: CDR1 SGHNT, CDR2 YENEEA. CDR3 sequence: CASSSNGETQYF. CDR3 nucleotides: TGTGCCAGCAGCTCCAATGGGGAGACCCAGTACTTC.

This chain uses TRBV2 with TRBJ2-7; D unclear. There are 16 residues in the CDR3. Germline CDR1 SNHLY, CDR2 FYNNEI. Trimming took 3 bases from V and 0 from J, leaving 15 bases between them. Here the CDR3 reads CASSDWPNTGSYEQYF. CDR3 sequence (DNA): TGTGCCAGCAGTGATTGGCCCAACACGGGCTCCTACGAGCAGTACTTC.